This T cell receptor (beta chain) came from a study of control samples from healthy donors and cancer patients (dated by TCRdb to about 2020). The CDR3 covers 15 residues, taking in both the cysteine and the phenylalanine. This entry keeps only the CDR3 DNA: 45 bases, framed from base 1. The germline V gene supplies CDR1 SQVTM and CDR2 ANQGSEA. Relative to germline, V is missing 7 bases and J is missing 3 bases, with 10 bases of the junction outside any gene match. The library was generated by the immunoSEQ multiplex PCR assay. TCRdb limited this immuneACCESS table to in-frame rearrangements with V and J called. A share of clones is missing; checked studies link under half to unresolved V genes, and the rest is unexplained. The sample table records 45,000 to 55,000 clones; 85% to 95% of these occur just once. Together, the top ten hold less than 3% of the sample. Regarding this clone: Its antigen specificity is not known. Nothing much larger sits one base from this clone, and base qualities are not available.

The chain is assembled from TRBV29-1 and TRBJ2-1; TRBD1 fits 9 bases in the junction. Sequencing used blood. The TCR originated in a man aged 30 to 45 in good health. The nucleotide sequence reads TGCAGCGCGACGACACGGGACAGGGACTACAATGAGCAGTTCTTC. The encoded protein is CSATTRDRDYNEQFF.